Here is one TCR beta chain with its context. Antigen specificity is unknown. The source of the sample is a study of blood T cells in healthy people across ages. CDR3 length equals 16 residues. Deletions cut 4 bases from V and 2 bases from J, with 17 bases between. Germline V lookup: CDR1 SNHLY, CDR2 FYNNEI. Study findings and constraints: When set beside aged donors, long-lived donors presented more naive CD4+ cells and higher diversity. There was a strong correlation between TCR beta diversity and naive T cell percentage.

Primed by a sample-barcoded 5' primer and a J-beta primer mix, a second PCR proceeded for about 6 to 11 cycles. TCRdb passed the 5' RACE reads through MiXCR, listing each CDR3 protein once. The top ten clones hold more than 7.5% of a sample with about 760,000 distinct CDR3 sequences, roughly 25% of them seen once. This same sample was also taken into another study, of T cells of mothers and their children. That study reports: Mothers gave over 8.5 million TCR beta CDR3 reads each, and children 2.5 million to 3 million each. Related mother-child pairs showed slightly, non-significantly higher overlap than unrelated pairs.

The specimen was blood. The sequence was collected from a boy between 10 and 17 years old in good health. The chain links TRBV2 to TRBJ1-1, with D possibly being TRBD1 (6 bases). CDR3 DNA: TGTGCCAGCAGTGCGGCCGCAGGGGCCCTAAACACTGAAGCTTTCTTT. Its translation: CASSAAAGALNTEAFF.